The present T cell receptor (beta chain) was sequenced within a study of monozygotic twins with inflammatory bowel disease. This CDR3 contains 16 residues. In germline, CDR1 is MNHEY, CDR2 SVGEGT. Template-switch reactions added UMIs with a 6-nucleotide sample barcode. Using the 5' RACE reads, TCRdb records one entry per CDR3 protein without DNA. Found here are over 350,000 distinct CDR3 sequences; the top ten clones hold about 2.5%. The chain links TRBV6-2 or TRBV6-3 to TRBJ2-3; there is no DNA to check the TCRdb D call of TRBD1. This clonotype was obtained from a human donor with ulcerative colitis or Crohn's disease, or a healthy co-twin of an affected twin (not recorded which). Sequenced material: blood. The CDR3 sequence is CASSRDYRGSTDTQYF.